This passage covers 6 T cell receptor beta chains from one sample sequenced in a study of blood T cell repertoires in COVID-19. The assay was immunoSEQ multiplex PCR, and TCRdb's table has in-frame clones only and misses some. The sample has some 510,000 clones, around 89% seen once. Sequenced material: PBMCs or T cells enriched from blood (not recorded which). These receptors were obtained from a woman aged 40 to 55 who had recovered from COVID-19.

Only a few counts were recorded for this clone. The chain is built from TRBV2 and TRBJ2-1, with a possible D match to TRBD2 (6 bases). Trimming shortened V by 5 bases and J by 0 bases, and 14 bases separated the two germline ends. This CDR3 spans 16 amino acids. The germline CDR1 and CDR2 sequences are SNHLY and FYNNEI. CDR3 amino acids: CASSPWDSSSYNEQFF. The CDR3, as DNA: TGTGCCAGCAGTCCGTGGGACTCTAGCTCCTACAATGAGCAGTTCTTC.

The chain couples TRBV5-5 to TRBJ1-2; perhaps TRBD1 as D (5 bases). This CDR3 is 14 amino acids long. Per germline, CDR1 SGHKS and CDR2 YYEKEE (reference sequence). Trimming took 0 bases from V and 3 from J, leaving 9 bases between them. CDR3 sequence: CASSLAVGDYGYTF. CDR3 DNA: TGTGCCAGCAGCTTGGCCGTAGGGGACTATGGCTACACCTTC. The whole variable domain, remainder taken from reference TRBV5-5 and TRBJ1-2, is DAGVTQSPTHLIKTRGQQVTLRCSPISGHKSVSWYQQVLGQGPQFIFQYYEKEERGRGNFPDRFSARQFPNYSSELNVNALLLGDSALYLCASSLAVGDYGYTFGSGTRLTVV.

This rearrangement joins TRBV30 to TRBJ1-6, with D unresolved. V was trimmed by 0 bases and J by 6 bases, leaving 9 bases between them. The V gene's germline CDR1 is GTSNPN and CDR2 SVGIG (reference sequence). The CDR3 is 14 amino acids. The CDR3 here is CAWSVGVPNSPLHF. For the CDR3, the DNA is TGTGCCTGGAGTGTAGGAGTGCCTAATTCACCCCTCCACTTT. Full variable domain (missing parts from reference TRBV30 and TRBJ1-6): SQTIHQWPATLVQPVGSPLSLECTVEGTSNPNLYWYRQAAGRGLQLLFYSVGIGQISSEVPQNLSASRPQDRQFILSSKKLLLSDSGFYLCAWSVGVPNSPLHFGNGTRLTVT.

The CDR3 sequence is CATSDSGLAESNEQFF. CDR3 nucleotide sequence: TGTGCCACCAGTGATTCGGGACTAGCGGAATCAAATGAGCAGTTCTTC. The chain is built from TRBV24-1 and TRBJ2-1, with 11 bases matching TRBD2. V shed 2 bases and J 7 bases; nucleotides not matched to a gene: 6. Looked up from germline, CDR1 is KGHDR and CDR2 is SFDVKD. The CDR3 totals 16 residues.

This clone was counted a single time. The CDR3 loop is CATSRQGQGGSYNSPLHF. CDR3 bases: TGTGCCACCAGCAGACAGGGACAGGGAGGATCCTATAATTCACCCCTCCACTTT. The rearrangement joins TRBV15 to TRBJ1-6, with TRBD1 matching 9 bases. Germline V gives CDR1 LNHNV, CDR2 YYDKDF (reference sequence). The V and J ends lost 2 bases and 1 base, in that order; junction bases with no gene match: 6. This CDR3 spans 18 amino acids.

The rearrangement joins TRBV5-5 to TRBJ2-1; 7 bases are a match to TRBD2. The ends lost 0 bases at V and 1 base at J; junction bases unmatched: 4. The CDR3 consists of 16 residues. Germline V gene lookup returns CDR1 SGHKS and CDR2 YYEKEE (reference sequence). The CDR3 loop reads CASSLAPAGSYNEQFF. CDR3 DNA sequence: TGTGCCAGCAGCTTGGCACCAGCGGGATCCTACAATGAGCAGTTCTTC.